The 31 T cell receptor beta chains presented below share a single source sample, sequenced in a study of blood T cells in healthy people across ages. For the second PCR, which ran for about 6 to 11 cycles, a sample-barcoded 5' primer and a J-beta primer mix were used. TCRdb re-called the 5' RACE reads with MiXCR, one entry per CDR3 protein. The table lists some 1.8 million distinct CDR3 sequences, approximately 40% of them singletons. Sequenced input: blood. All receptors come from a human donor in good health.

The rearrangement links TRBV7-2 to TRBJ1-4, with D hard to call. CDR3 length: 15 amino acids. V shed 0 bases and J shed 6 bases, with 11 bases lying between them. The germline V gene encodes CDR1 SGHTA and CDR2 FQGNSA. The CDR3 sequence: CASSLAMGNDEKLFF. The CDR3 DNA reads as TGTGCCAGCAGCTTAGCGATGGGGAACGATGAAAAACTGTTTTTT.

This CDR3 reads CASSDDIRETQYF. CDR3 nucleotide sequence: TGTGCCAGCAGCGATGACATTAGGGAGACCCAGTACTTC. This sequence joins TRBV5-6 and TRBJ2-5; D gene unclear. V was trimmed by 4 bases and J by 5 bases, leaving 12 bases between them. This CDR3 is built from 13 residues. CDR1 and CDR2 from the germline V gene are SGHDT and YYEEEE.

This clonotype was recorded a few times. This chain joins TRBV6-5 and TRBJ1-2; tentatively, D is TRBD1 (5 bases). Germline V lookup: CDR1 MNHEY, CDR2 SVGAGI. The CDR3 sequence is 14 residues long. V lost 2 bases to trimming and J lost 9 bases, with 16 bases between them. This CDR3 is CASSYGHRFSSYTF. In DNA, the CDR3 is TGTGCCAGCAGTTACGGACACCGTTTTAGTAGCTACACCTTC.

A note on this clonotype: Being one base from a much bigger clone, this may be a read error. The chain combines TRBV20-1 with TRBJ1-2; 8 bases are shared with TRBD1. The CDR3 length is 13 residues. From germline, CDR1 is DFQATT and CDR2 SNEGSKA (reference sequence). The CDR3 DNA is TGCAGTGCTAGGACAGGGGCCGGTAGAGGCTGCACCTTC. Protein product: CSARTGAGRGCTF.

This clonotype was found a few times. The rearrangement joins TRBV12-3 or TRBV12-4 to TRBJ1-5; 7 bases align to TRBD1. CDR3 size: 14 residues. V was pared by 4 bases and J by 4 bases, with 4 bases of the junction left unmatched. CDR3 DNA sequence: TGTGCCAGCAGTTCAGCGGACAGGAATCAGCCCCAGCATTTT. It encodes CASSSADRNQPQHF.

V is TRBV29-1 and J is TRBJ1-2; TRBD1 is a possible D gene (6 bases). V lost 0 bases and J lost 3, with 14 bases in between. Looked up from germline, CDR1 is SQVTM and CDR2 is ANQGSEA. The CDR3 is 15 amino acids. Here the CDR3 DNA reads TGCAGCGTTGAAGATGATGGACAGATCCACTATGGCTACACCTTC. Its translation is CSVEDDGQIHYGYTF.

The chain couples TRBV12-3 or TRBV12-4 to TRBJ1-2, with D possibly TRBD1 on 5 matching bases. Trimming left V 3 bases short and J 2 bases short, with 10 bases between. There are 14 residues in the CDR3. The CDR3 region is CASSLQQGNYGYTF. CDR3 sequence (DNA): TGTGCCAGCAGTTTGCAGCAGGGAAACTATGGCTACACCTTC.

This clonotype was recorded once. A junction end diverges from the germline sequence, so it may reflect a read error. The rearrangement uses TRBV18 and TRBJ1-1; 8 positions match TRBD1. The germline gives CDR1 KGHSH, CDR2 LQKENI. This CDR3 is 15 amino acids long. CDR3 sequence reads: CASSPRQGARTEASF. Written as DNA, the CDR3 is TGTGCTAGCTCACCACGGCAGGGGGCGCGGACTGAAGCTTCCTTT.

This clonotype was counted ten times or more. This rearrangement joins TRBV7-2 to TRBJ2-7; D unclear. Trimming took 1 base from V and 4 from J, leaving 8 bases between them. CDR3 length: 13 residues. Germline assignment: CDR1 SGHTA and CDR2 FQGNSA. CDR3 sequence (DNA): TGTGCCAGCAGCTTAGAAGGGTATTACGAGCAGTACTTC. It codes for CASSLEGYYEQYF. Full variable domain (rest looked up from reference TRBV7-2 and TRBJ2-7): GAGVSQSPSNKVTEKGKDVELRCDPISGHTALYWYRQSLGQGLEFLIYFQGNSAPDKSGLPSDRFSAERTGGSVSTLTIQRTQQEDSAVYLCASSLEGYYEQYFGPGTRLTVT.

The chain carries TRBV12-3 or TRBV12-4 and TRBJ1-2, with a possible D match to TRBD1 (6 bases). This CDR3 region has 13 residues. V lost 8 bases and J lost 5, with 15 bases in between. CDR3 bases: TGTGCCAGCGGTTCCGGCAGGGGATATGGCTACACCTTC. Its protein product is CASGSGRGYGYTF.

A note on this clonotype: A read error may account for a junction end that differs from germline. The genes are TRBV27 and TRBJ1-2, with no clear D. CDR1 MNHEY and CDR2 SMNVEV come from the germline V gene (reference sequence). There are 15 residues in the CDR3. The CDR3 sequence: CACSLHLFGPYGYTF. The DNA of the CDR3 is TGTGCCTGCAGTTTACACCTGTTTGGCCCCTATGGCTACACCTTC.

Comment on this clonotype: A junction boundary mismatches the germline segment, possibly from a read error. V gene TRBV6-5 combines with J gene TRBJ1-2; TRBD1 might be the D (6 bases). Germline V gene lookup returns CDR1 MNHEY and CDR2 SVGAGI. CDR3 length equals 13 residues. CDR3 residues: CANSPDRLYGYTF. As DNA, the CDR3 is TGTGCCAACAGTCCCGACAGGCTTTATGGCTACACCTTC.

The chain couples TRBV7-9 to TRBJ1-3; D is undetermined. The CDR3 is made up of 14 amino acids. V was cut by 7 bases and J by 2 bases, with 12 bases left in between. Germline V CDR1 and CDR2: SEHNR, FQNEAQ (reference sequence). CDR3 in DNA: TGTGCCAGCACCCGGGATTTCACTGGAAACACCATATATTTT. Protein product: CASTRDFTGNTIYF.

V is TRBV6-5 and J is TRBJ1-1; D unclear. This CDR3 contains 15 residues. V lost 5 bases, J lost 4 bases, and 17 bases lay in between. Germline values: CDR1 MNHEY, CDR2 SVGAGI. The CDR3 DNA follows: TGTGCCAGCAGTGCAGGCCACCCCCAGGCCACTGAAGCTTTCTTT. Amino acids: CASSAGHPQATEAFF.

As regards this clonotype: Because it lacks the conserved phenylalanine or tryptophan at the end, this CDR3 is likely a read error. The chain carries TRBV5-1 and TRBJ2-7; TRBD2 might be the D (5 bases). Germline CDR1 reads SGHRS; CDR2 reads YFSETQ. The CDR3 loop spans 15 amino acids. The V gene lost 2 bases and the J gene lost 3 bases, with 15 bases spanning the gap. In nucleotides, the CDR3 is TGCGCCAGCAGCTTCCGGGGTTTGAGAGACTACGAGCAGTACTAC. Its translation is CASSFRGLRDYEQYY.

This clonotype was counted only a few times. The genes are TRBV7-3 and TRBJ1-1; a possible D gene is TRBD1 (5 bases). With 3 bases removed from V and 1 base from J, the gap between germline ends came to 9 bases. CDR1 is SGHTA and CDR2 is FQGTGA in the germline V gene. The CDR3 consists of 14 residues. The CDR3 here is CASSFEGSNTEAFF. CDR3 nucleotide sequence: TGTGCCAGCAGCTTTGAGGGGTCGAACACTGAAGCTTTCTTT.

The V gene is TRBV27, the J gene TRBJ1-2, with D possibly matching TRBD1 (5 bases). This CDR3 is built from 14 residues. Between the trimmed V and J ends, which lost 5 bases and 2 bases, there was a span of 12 bases. Looked up from germline, CDR1 is MNHEY and CDR2 is SMNVEV (reference sequence). CDR3 in amino acids: CASSARDGNYGYTF. CDR3 DNA: TGTGCCAGCAGTGCAAGGGACGGAAACTATGGCTACACCTTC.

The genes are TRBV12-3 or TRBV12-4 and TRBJ1-2; 7 nucleotides line up with TRBD1. This CDR3 comprises 15 residues. The V gene end was trimmed by 6 bases and the J gene end by 4 bases; junction bases not matched to a gene: 11. In DNA form, the CDR3 reads TGTGCCAGCAGCCCGGGACAGCTCGGCTCCTATGGCTACACCTTC. It encodes CASSPGQLGSYGYTF.

V is TRBV9 and J is TRBJ2-1; tentatively, D is TRBD1 or TRBD2 (5 bases each). Trimming cost V 4 bases and J 13 bases, with 18 bases left between them. The CDR3 spans 13 residues. Germline V gene sequence: CDR1 SGDLS, CDR2 YYNGEE. The CDR3 is CASSPSPGTGQFF. Written as DNA, the CDR3 is TGTGCCAGCAGCCCGTCACCTGGGACGGGTCAGTTCTTC.

The rearrangement joins TRBV4-3 to TRBJ1-2; no clear D gene. V shed 0 bases and J shed 5 bases, with 13 bases lying between them. This CDR3 spans 15 amino acids. The germline gives CDR1 LGHNA, CDR2 YSLEER. The CDR3 protein is CASSQDQGGIYGYTF. In nucleotides, the CDR3 is TGCGCCAGCAGCCAAGATCAAGGAGGGATTTATGGCTACACCTTC.

This clonotype was counted at least ten times. It may be a read error: a sequence one base away is much more abundant. The V call is TRBV28, the J call TRBJ2-3; TRBD1 aligns across 7 bases. V was pared by 3 bases and J by 5 bases, with 5 bases of the junction left unmatched. Germline V lookup: CDR1 MDHEN, CDR2 SYDVKM. The CDR3 is made up of 14 amino acids. CDR3 in amino acids: CASSFDRVRDTQYF. CDR3 nucleotide sequence: TGTGCCAGCAGTTTTGACAGGGTACGAGATACGCAGTATTTT.

This chain joins TRBV7-3 and TRBJ2-1; 7 nucleotides align to TRBD1. In germline, CDR1 is SGHTA, CDR2 FQGTGA. CDR3 size: 15 residues. V was pared by 2 bases and J by 9 bases, with 10 bases of the junction left unmatched. The CDR3 DNA reads TGTGCCAGCAGCTTATTCGGTGGGGCAGGGGGTGAGCAGTTCTTC. Translating it yields CASSLFGGAGGEQFF.

This clonotype appeared a few times. V gene TRBV7-2 combines with J gene TRBJ2-1, with a possible D match to TRBD2 (6 bases). Germline V CDR1 and CDR2: SGHTA, FQGNSA. The CDR3 is made up of 17 amino acids. The V gene lost 1 base and the J gene lost 0 bases, with 13 bases spanning the gap. The CDR3 region is CASSLESGLSSYNEQFF. The CDR3 nucleotides are TGTGCCAGCAGCTTAGAGAGCGGACTAAGCTCCTACAATGAGCAGTTCTTC.

This clonotype has just one count. J is TRBJ1-1 and V is TRBV6-6; no clear D gene. The CDR3 totals 13 residues. Between the trimmed V and J ends, which lost 2 bases and 7 bases, there was a span of 11 bases. From germline, CDR1 is MNHNY and CDR2 SVGAGI (reference sequence). The CDR3 nucleotides are TGTGCCAGCAGTTACATGAGCGGGGTTGAAGCTTTCTTT. It encodes CASSYMSGVEAFF.

The chain has TRBV5-1 and TRBJ2-7, with D possibly being TRBD2 (5 bases). V lost 4 bases, J lost 5 bases, and 13 bases lay in between. This CDR3 has 13 residues. Germline assignment: CDR1 SGHRS and CDR2 YFSETQ. The CDR3 sequence is CASSPGETHEQYF. The CDR3 bases are TGCGCCAGCAGCCCCGGGGAAACCCACGAGCAGTACTTC.

The V gene is TRBV12-5, the J gene TRBJ1-1, with D tentatively TRBD1 (6 bases). The CDR3 runs 17 residues. Germline assignment: CDR1 LGHNT and CDR2 FRNRAP. V dropped 4 bases and J dropped 6 bases, with 24 bases sitting between them. Written as DNA, the CDR3 is TGTGCTAGTGGTTGGGCCAGGGGAGACGATCGGGCGCCTGAAGCTTTCTTT. Translating gives CASGWARGDDRAPEAFF.

The V and J genes are TRBV4-1 and TRBJ2-1; 9 bases agree with TRBD2. The CDR3 is 17 amino acids. The V gene end was trimmed by 5 bases and the J gene end by 6 bases; junction bases not matched to a gene: 14. Germline CDR1 is MGHRA and CDR2 is YSYEKL. The CDR3 nucleotides are TGCGCCAGCAGCGGTAGGGGGGTGGCGGGGGGGCGCAATGAGCAGTTCTTC. This codes for CASSGRGVAGGRNEQFF.

J is TRBJ1-2 and V is TRBV12-5, with D perhaps matching TRBD1 (5 bases). This CDR3 is built from 15 residues. Germline V gene data show CDR1 as LGHNT and CDR2 as FRNRAP. V was cut by 5 bases and J by 6 bases, with 19 bases left in between. The CDR3 loop is CASGPKSGPLDGYTF. Written as DNA, the CDR3 is TGTGCTAGTGGTCCAAAATCGGGGCCCTTAGATGGCTACACCTTC.

The rearrangement joins TRBV7-2 to TRBJ2-4, with D hard to call. V lost 5 bases to trimming and J lost 5 bases, with 16 bases between them. Germline V gene sequence: CDR1 SGHTA, CDR2 FQGNSA. The CDR3 sequence is 15 residues long. In nucleotides, the CDR3 is TGTGCCAGCAGCCCAACTTCGGCAGACGAAAACATTCAGTACTTC. It translates to CASSPTSADENIQYF.

This clonotype was seen more than once but under ten times. The V gene is TRBV6-1, the J gene TRBJ2-3; 13 positions match TRBD2. Germline V gene lookup returns CDR1 MNHNS and CDR2 SASEGT. The CDR3 length is 14 residues. J gave up 6 bases and V 7 bases, and 4 bases lay outside the gene matches. CDR3 nucleotides: TGTGCCAGCAAACTAGCGGGGGGGGATGATACGCAGTATTTT. As protein: CASKLAGGDDTQYF.

The gene calls are TRBV29-1 and TRBJ2-4; perhaps D is TRBD1 or TRBD2 (5 bases each). The J call may be incorrect, as the DNA end agrees better with TRBJ2-7. This CDR3 has 12 amino acids. CDR1 is SQVTM and CDR2 is ANQGSEA in the germline V gene. The CDR3: CSVVGTYYEQYF. The CDR3 region has the DNA TGCAGCGTTGTGGGGACCTACTACGAGCAGTACTTC.